This T cell receptor (beta chain) is from a study of blood T cell repertoires in COVID-19. Across the whole study: The United States, Italy and Spain were the sources of the acute and convalescent COVID-19 samples. T cells, B-cell-depleted T cells, or PBMCs provided the cDNA or gDNA that served as material.

Under the authors' procedure: Reference gene primers were amplified, and this amplification served to estimate nucleated cell counts. Clones were read by immunoSEQ multiplex PCR, and TCRdb kept only the in-frame ones, dropping some. The V and J calls and clone size are taken from that table; D and trimming were inferred from the DNA. This sample has under 450,000 clones, with approximately 91% found just once. Germline CDR1 and CDR2: MNHEY and SVGAGI. There are 15 residues in the CDR3. Trimming pared 6 bases from V and 5 bases from J, leaving 14 bases between. Enrolment of Seattle patients took place during active infection, and they were followed longitudinally.

This clonotype was sampled from a woman aged 40 to 49 with COVID-19, enrolled during active disease. The sample taken for sequencing was peripheral blood. The rearrangement joins TRBV6-5 to TRBJ1-6; weak D call: TRBD1 (6 bases). CDR3 loop: CASRRSGAHNSPLHF. The CDR3 bases are TGTGCCAGCAGACGGTCAGGGGCGCATAATTCACCCCTCCACTTT.